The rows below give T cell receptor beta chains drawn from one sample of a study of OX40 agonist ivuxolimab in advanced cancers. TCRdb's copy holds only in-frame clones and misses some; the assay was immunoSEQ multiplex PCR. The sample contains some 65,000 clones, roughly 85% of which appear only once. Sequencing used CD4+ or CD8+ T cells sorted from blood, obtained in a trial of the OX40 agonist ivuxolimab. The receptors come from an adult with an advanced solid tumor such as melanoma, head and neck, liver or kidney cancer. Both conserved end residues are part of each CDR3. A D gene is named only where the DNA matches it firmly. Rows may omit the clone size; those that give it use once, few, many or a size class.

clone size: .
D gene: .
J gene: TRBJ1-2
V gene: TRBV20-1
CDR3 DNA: TGCAGTCCAGGGTCTAGCTATGGCTACACCTTC
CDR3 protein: CSPGSSYGYTF

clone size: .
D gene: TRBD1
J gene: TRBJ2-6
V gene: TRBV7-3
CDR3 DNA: TGTGCCAGCAGCTTAAAAGGGACAGGGGCTGGGGCCAACGTCCTGACTTTC
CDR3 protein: CASSLKGTGAGANVLTF

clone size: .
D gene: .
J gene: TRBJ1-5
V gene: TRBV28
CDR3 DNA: TGTGCCAGCAGTTTTTCGTCGGGAAGCAATCAGCCCCAGCATTTT
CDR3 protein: CASSFSSGSNQPQHF

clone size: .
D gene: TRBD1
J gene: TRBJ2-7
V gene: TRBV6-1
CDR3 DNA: TGTGCCAGCAGTGAATTAGGGGGCATAGGCGAGCAGTACTTC
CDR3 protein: CASSELGGIGEQYF

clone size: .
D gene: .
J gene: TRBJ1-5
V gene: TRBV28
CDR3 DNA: TGTGCCAGCACCTCTGAGAGGACAGCCACCGGCTATAGCAATCAGCCCCAGCATTTT
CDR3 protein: CASTSERTATGYSNQPQHF

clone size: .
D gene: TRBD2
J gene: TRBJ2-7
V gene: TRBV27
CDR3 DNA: TGTGCCAGCAGTCCTCCTCGAGGACTAGGCGACTACGAGCAGTACTTC
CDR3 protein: CASSPPRGLGDYEQYF

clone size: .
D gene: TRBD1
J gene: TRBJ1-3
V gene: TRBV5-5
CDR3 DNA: TGTGCCAGCAGCCGGACAGGGGTGACTGGAAACACCATATATTTT
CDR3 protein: CASSRTGVTGNTIYF

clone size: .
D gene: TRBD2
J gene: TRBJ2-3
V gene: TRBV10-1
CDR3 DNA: TGCGCCAGCAGCGTAGGACTAGCGGGAACAGATACGCAGTATTTT
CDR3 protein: CASSVGLAGTDTQYF

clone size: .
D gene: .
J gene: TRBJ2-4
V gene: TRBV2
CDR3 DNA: TGTGCCAGCAGTGGGACATTAATCATTCAGTACTTC
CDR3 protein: CASSGTLIIQYF

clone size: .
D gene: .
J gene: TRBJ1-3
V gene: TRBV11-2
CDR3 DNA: TGTGCCAGCAGCCTAGGGCAGGGTCAAGAAAACACCATATATTTT
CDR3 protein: CASSLGQGQENTIYF

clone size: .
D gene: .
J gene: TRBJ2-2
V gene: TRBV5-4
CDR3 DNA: TGTGCCAGCAGCCCCGGACCAAACACCGGGGAGCTGTTTTTT
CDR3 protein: CASSPGPNTGELFF

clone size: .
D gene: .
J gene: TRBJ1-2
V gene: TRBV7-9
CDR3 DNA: TGTGCCAGCAGGGTTCTGGGGGGGGCACCAGGCTACACCTTC
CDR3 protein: CASRVLGGAPGYTF

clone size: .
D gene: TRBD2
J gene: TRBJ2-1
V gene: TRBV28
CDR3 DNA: TGTGCCAGCACCCTCGCGGGGGTAGCGGGGGGGAAGGAGCAGTTCTTC
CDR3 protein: CASTLAGVAGGKEQFF

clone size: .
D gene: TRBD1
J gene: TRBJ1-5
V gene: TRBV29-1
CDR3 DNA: TGCAGCGTTGTACAGGGGCGAGATCAGCCCCAGCATTTT
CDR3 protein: CSVVQGRDQPQHF

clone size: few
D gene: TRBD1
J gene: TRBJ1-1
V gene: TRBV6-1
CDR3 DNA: TGTGCCAGCAGGACCGGGACAGCGGAAACAACTGAAGCTTTCTTT
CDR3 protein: CASRTGTAETTEAFF

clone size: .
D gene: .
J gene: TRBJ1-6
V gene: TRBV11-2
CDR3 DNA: TGTGCCAGCAGCTTATTACGTAATTCACCCCTCCACTTT
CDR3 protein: CASSLLRNSPLHF

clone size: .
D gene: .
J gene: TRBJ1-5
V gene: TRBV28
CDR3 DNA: TGTGCCAGCAGTTTATTACGGCAGCTTAGAGAACAGCCCCAGCATTTT
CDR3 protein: CASSLLRQLREQPQHF

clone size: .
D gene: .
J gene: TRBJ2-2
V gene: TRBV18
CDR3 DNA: TGTGCCAGCTCACCACCGGTGAGCGGGGAGCTGTTTTTT
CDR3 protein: CASSPPVSGELFF

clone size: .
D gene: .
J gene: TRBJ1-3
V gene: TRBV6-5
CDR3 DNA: TGTGCCACCAGCAGGAGCGATGCCTCTGGAAACACCATATATTTT
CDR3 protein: CATSRSDASGNTIYF

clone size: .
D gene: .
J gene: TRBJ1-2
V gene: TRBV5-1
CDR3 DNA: TGCGCCAGCAGCTTGGTAGCTAACTATGGCTACACCTTC
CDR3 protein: CASSLVANYGYTF

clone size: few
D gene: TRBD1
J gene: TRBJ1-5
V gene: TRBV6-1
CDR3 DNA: TGTGCCAGCAGCTCCGGGACAGGGGGCAGTCAGCCCCAGCATTTT
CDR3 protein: CASSSGTGGSQPQHF

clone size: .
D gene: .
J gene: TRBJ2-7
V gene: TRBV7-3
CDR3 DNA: TGTGCCAGCAGCCCCAACAGGGCTTGGGGCTACGAGCAGTACTTC
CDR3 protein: CASSPNRAWGYEQYF

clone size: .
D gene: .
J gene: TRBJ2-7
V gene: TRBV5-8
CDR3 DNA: TGTGCCAGCAGCTTGGCCCCTAGCCTCCCGTACGAGCAGTACTTC
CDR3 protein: CASSLAPSLPYEQYF

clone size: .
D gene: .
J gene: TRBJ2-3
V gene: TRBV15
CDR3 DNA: TGTGCCACCAGCAGAGTAAGGACCCGCACAGATACGCAGTATTTT
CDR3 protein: CATSRVRTRTDTQYF

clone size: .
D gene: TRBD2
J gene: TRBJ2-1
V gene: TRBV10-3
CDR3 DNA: TGTGCCATGGCGGGAGGAAGCAATGAGCAGTTCTTC
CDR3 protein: CAMAGGSNEQFF

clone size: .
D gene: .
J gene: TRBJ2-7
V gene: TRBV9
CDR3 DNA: TGTGCCAGCAGCCCTCGGAACGGGAGAACCCACGAGCAGTACTTC
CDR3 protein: CASSPRNGRTHEQYF

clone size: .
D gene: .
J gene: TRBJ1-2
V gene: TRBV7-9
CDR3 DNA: TGTGCCAGCAGCTTAGTTGCGGGCAACGATGGCTACACCTTC
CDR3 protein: CASSLVAGNDGYTF

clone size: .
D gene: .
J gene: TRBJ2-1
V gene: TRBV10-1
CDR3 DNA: TGCGCCAGCAGTGAGTCGAGACTATCCAAGGGGTTCTTC
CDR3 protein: CASSESRLSKGFF

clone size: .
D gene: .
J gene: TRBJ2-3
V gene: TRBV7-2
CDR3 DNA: TGTGCCAGCAGCCAACCCGCCAGGGGGGGTAACACAGATACGCAGTATTTT
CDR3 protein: CASSQPARGGNTDTQYF

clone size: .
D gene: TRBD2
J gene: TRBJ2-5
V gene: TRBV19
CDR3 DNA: TGTGCCAGTAGTCCCCACCCTACTAGCGGGAGGAGGGAGACCCAGTACTTC
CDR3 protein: CASSPHPTSGRRETQYF

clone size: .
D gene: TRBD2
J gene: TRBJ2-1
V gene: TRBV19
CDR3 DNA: TGTGCCAGTACCCCCCTTATACTAGCGGGAGGATGGAATGAGCAGTTCTTC
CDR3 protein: CASTPLILAGGWNEQFF

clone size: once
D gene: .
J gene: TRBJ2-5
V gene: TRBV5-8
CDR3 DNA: TGTGCCAGCAGCTTGGAAGCATTGAGGCGGGAGACCCAGTACTTC
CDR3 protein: CASSLEALRRETQYF

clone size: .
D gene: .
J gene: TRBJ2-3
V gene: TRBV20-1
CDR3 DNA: TGCAGTGTTTGGAGCACAGATACGCAGTATTTT
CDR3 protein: CSVWSTDTQYF

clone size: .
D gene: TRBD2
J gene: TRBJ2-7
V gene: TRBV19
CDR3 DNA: TGTGCCAGTAGTAATCAACGGGAGGGGTCCTACGAGCAGTACTTC
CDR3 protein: CASSNQREGSYEQYF

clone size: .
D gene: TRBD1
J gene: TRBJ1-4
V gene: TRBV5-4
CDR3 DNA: TGTGCCAGCAGCAAGGGACAGGGAGAAGAAAAACTGTTTTTT
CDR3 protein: CASSKGQGEEKLFF

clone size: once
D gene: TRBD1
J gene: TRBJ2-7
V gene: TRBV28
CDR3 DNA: TGTGCCAGCAGTGGAGACAGGGCCTTCTACGAGCAGTACTTC
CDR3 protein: CASSGDRAFYEQYF

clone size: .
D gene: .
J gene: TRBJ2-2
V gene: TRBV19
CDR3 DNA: TGTGCCAGTACCACAGGAGCCACTAACACCGGGGAGCTGTTTTTT
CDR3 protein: CASTTGATNTGELFF

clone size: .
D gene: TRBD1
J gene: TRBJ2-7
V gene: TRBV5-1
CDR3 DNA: TGCGCCAGCAGCAGGGACAGGGGGTCGGACGAGCAGTACTTC
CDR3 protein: CASSRDRGSDEQYF

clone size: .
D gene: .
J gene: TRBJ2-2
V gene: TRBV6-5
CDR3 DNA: TGTGCCAGCAGTAGCGGACAGGAGGGGGCCGGGGAGCTGTTTTTT
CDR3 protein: CASSSGQEGAGELFF

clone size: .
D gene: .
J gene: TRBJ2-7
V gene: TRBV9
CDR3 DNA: TGTGCCAGCAGCCCTTGGGGCGGGGACGAGCAGTACTTC
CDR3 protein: CASSPWGGDEQYF

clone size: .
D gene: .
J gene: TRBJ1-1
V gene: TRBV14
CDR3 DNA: TGTGCCAGCAGCCGAACAAAGAACACTGAAGCTTTCTTT
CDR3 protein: CASSRTKNTEAFF

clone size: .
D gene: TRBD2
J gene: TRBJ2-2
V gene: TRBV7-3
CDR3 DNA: TGTGCCAGCAGCGCAATCGGACTAGCGAACACCGGGGAGCTGTTTTTT
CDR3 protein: CASSAIGLANTGELFF

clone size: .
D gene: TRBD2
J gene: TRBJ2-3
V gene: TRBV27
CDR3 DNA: TGTGCCAGCAGCTGGACTAGCATGACGGATACGCAGTATTTT
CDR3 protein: CASSWTSMTDTQYF

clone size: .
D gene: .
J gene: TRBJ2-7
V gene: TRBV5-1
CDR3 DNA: TGCGCCAGCAGCTTGGAGGTTGGGTTCGGTTTTGGCGAGCAGTACTTC
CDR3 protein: CASSLEVGFGFGEQYF

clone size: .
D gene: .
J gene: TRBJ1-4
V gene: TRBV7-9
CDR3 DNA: TGTGCCAGCAGCCGTGAAAAACTGTTTTTT
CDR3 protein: CASSREKLFF